These T cell receptor beta chains were read from a single sample in a study of response to subunit inactivated influenza vaccine. TCRdb analysed the RT-PCR reads with MiXCR anew, one entry per CDR3 protein. The sample contains just over 300,000 distinct CDR3 sequences, less than 25% of which appear only once. The sequences come from PBMCs from blood, collected around 22 months after vaccination. Source of these receptors: a man aged 50 to 69 who received an inactivated influenza vaccine. Each CDR3 is given with its conserved first and last residue. The D gene is left open where the match is weak. Expanded clones are given a class, and other clones once, few, many or no size at all.

abundance: -
j_gene: TRBJ2-4
d_gene: TRBD2
v_gene: TRBV7-8
CDR3nt: TGTGCCAGCAGCAAGAACCGGGACCCGGGGGGGGGAAACATTCAGTACTTC
CDR3aa: CASSKNRDPGGGNIQYF

abundance: many
j_gene: TRBJ1-2
d_gene: TRBD1
v_gene: TRBV27
CDR3nt: TGTGCCAGCAGTTCGGGACAGGGGAACTATGGCTACACCTTC
CDR3aa: CASSSGQGNYGYTF

abundance: once
j_gene: TRBJ2-3
d_gene: TRBD2
v_gene: TRBV4-3
CDR3nt: TGCGCCAGCAGCCAGAGGGTCGGACTAGCTACAGATACGCAGTATTTT
CDR3aa: CASSQRVGLATDTQYF

abundance: -
j_gene: TRBJ2-7
d_gene: TRBD2
v_gene: TRBV11-1
CDR3nt: TGTGCCAGCAGCATAGAGCTAGCGGCATACGAGCAGTACTTC
CDR3aa: CASSIELAAYEQYF

abundance: once
j_gene: TRBJ1-2
d_gene: -
v_gene: TRBV7-2
CDR3nt: TGTGCCAGCAGCTTTGGGGCTGCCCGGAACTATGGCTACACCTTC
CDR3aa: CASSFGAARNYGYTF

abundance: few
j_gene: TRBJ1-6
d_gene: -
v_gene: TRBV3-1
CDR3nt: TGTGCCAGCAGCCCAGGTGGGAGAGAACCCCTCCACTTT
CDR3aa: CASSPGGREPLHF

abundance: few
j_gene: TRBJ1-4
d_gene: -
v_gene: TRBV12-3/TRBV12-4
CDR3nt: TGTGCCAGCAGAGAACGTCGGGGGGCAACTAATGAAAAACTGTTTTTT
CDR3aa: CASRERRGATNEKLFF

abundance: -
j_gene: TRBJ2-3
d_gene: -
v_gene: TRBV4-2
CDR3nt: TGTGCCAGCAGCCAAGACCCAGGGACAGATACGCAGTATTTT
CDR3aa: CASSQDPGTDTQYF

abundance: few
j_gene: TRBJ1-1
d_gene: -
v_gene: TRBV20-1
CDR3nt: TGCAGTGCTAGAGAGGAGGGGGACACTGAAGCTTTCTTT
CDR3aa: CSAREEGDTEAFF

abundance: -
j_gene: TRBJ2-2
d_gene: TRBD2
v_gene: TRBV9
CDR3nt: TGTGCCAGCAGCGTACGGGACTACTCGAACACCGGGGAGCTGTTTTTT
CDR3aa: CASSVRDYSNTGELFF

abundance: -
j_gene: TRBJ2-1
d_gene: -
v_gene: TRBV20-1
CDR3nt: TGCAGTGCTAACCGAGGCCAAGTTAACAATGAGCAGTTCTTC
CDR3aa: CSANRGQVNNEQFF

abundance: once
j_gene: TRBJ2-7
d_gene: TRBD2
v_gene: TRBV9
CDR3nt: TGTGCCAGCAGCGCGGGACTAGCGGGAGGCCGTAGCTCCTACGAGCAGTACTTC
CDR3aa: CASSAGLAGGRSSYEQYF

abundance: many
j_gene: TRBJ1-1
d_gene: TRBD1
v_gene: TRBV12-3/TRBV12-4
CDR3nt: TGTGCCAGCAGTCCCCGGGACAGGGTGAACACTGAAGCTTTCTTT
CDR3aa: CASSPRDRVNTEAFF

abundance: -
j_gene: TRBJ1-2
d_gene: -
v_gene: TRBV11-2
CDR3nt: TGTGCCAGCAGCTTAAGTTTGTACGGCTACACCTTC
CDR3aa: CASSLSLYGYTF

abundance: -
j_gene: TRBJ2-3
d_gene: -
v_gene: TRBV5-1
CDR3nt: TGCGCCAGCAGCTTGAACTCAGATACGCAGTATTTT
CDR3aa: CASSLNSDTQYF

abundance: -
j_gene: TRBJ1-1
d_gene: TRBD1
v_gene: TRBV3-1
CDR3nt: TGTGCCAGCAGCCACGAGACAGGGGGCTATACTGAATCTTTCTTT
CDR3aa: CASSHETGGYTESFF

abundance: -
j_gene: TRBJ1-1
d_gene: -
v_gene: TRBV6-2/TRBV6-3
CDR3nt: TGTGCCAGCAGTAAACGTATGGGTGAAGCTTTCTTT
CDR3aa: CASSKRMGEAFF

abundance: -
j_gene: TRBJ2-5
d_gene: -
v_gene: TRBV10-3
CDR3nt: TGTGCCATCAGTGAGTCGTCTCTGGTGGACTATCAAGAGACCCAGTACTTC
CDR3aa: CAISESSLVDYQETQYF

abundance: -
j_gene: TRBJ2-3
d_gene: -
v_gene: TRBV10-3
CDR3nt: TGTGCCACCCGGGCCCTGGGGGCCAGCGGGACAGATACGCAGTATTTT
CDR3aa: CATRALGASGTDTQYF

abundance: many
j_gene: TRBJ1-1
d_gene: TRBD1
v_gene: TRBV12-3/TRBV12-4
CDR3nt: TGTGCCAGCAGACCAACAGGGGACACTGAAGCTTTCTTT
CDR3aa: CASRPTGDTEAFF

abundance: few
j_gene: TRBJ2-3
d_gene: TRBD2
v_gene: TRBV12-3/TRBV12-4
CDR3nt: TGTGCCAGCAGCCTTACTAGCGGCCGCACAGATACGCAGTATTTT
CDR3aa: CASSLTSGRTDTQYF

abundance: -
j_gene: TRBJ2-7
d_gene: -
v_gene: TRBV5-1
CDR3nt: TGCGCCAGCAGCTTGGGACAACGCGCCAACGAGCAGTACTTC
CDR3aa: CASSLGQRANEQYF

abundance: few
j_gene: TRBJ1-6
d_gene: -
v_gene: TRBV20-1
CDR3nt: TGCAGTGCTAGAGATATTGGCAGGGAGAATGGCTATAATTCACCCCTCCACTTT
CDR3aa: CSARDIGRENGYNSPLHF

abundance: few
j_gene: TRBJ2-7
d_gene: TRBD1
v_gene: TRBV5-1
CDR3nt: TGCGCCAGCAGCTTGACCGGACAGGGGGCAAAGGAGCAGTACTTC
CDR3aa: CASSLTGQGAKEQYF

abundance: -
j_gene: TRBJ1-5
d_gene: TRBD1
v_gene: TRBV12-3/TRBV12-4
CDR3nt: TGTGCCAGCAGTAGAGGACAGGGGCAGCCCCAGCATTTT
CDR3aa: CASSRGQGQPQHF

abundance: few
j_gene: TRBJ1-1
d_gene: -
v_gene: TRBV7-9
CDR3nt: TGTGCCAGCAGCTTAGCTATTACACCGGACACTGAAGCTTTCTTT
CDR3aa: CASSLAITPDTEAFF

abundance: -
j_gene: TRBJ1-1
d_gene: -
v_gene: TRBV20-1
CDR3nt: TGCAGTGCTAAACCGGGCACTGAAGCTTTCTTT
CDR3aa: CSAKPGTEAFF

abundance: -
j_gene: TRBJ2-7
d_gene: -
v_gene: TRBV4-3
CDR3nt: TGCGCCAGCAGCCAAGACCCCCGGGACACCGAGCAGTACTTC
CDR3aa: CASSQDPRDTEQYF

abundance: few
j_gene: TRBJ1-1
d_gene: TRBD1
v_gene: TRBV2
CDR3nt: TGTGCCAGCAGTGAAGATACGACAGGGATAATGAACACTGAAGCTTTCTTT
CDR3aa: CASSEDTTGIMNTEAFF

abundance: few
j_gene: TRBJ1-5
d_gene: -
v_gene: TRBV20-1
CDR3nt: TGCAGTGCTAGAGATGGCCAGACTAGGAATCAGCCCCAGCATTTT
CDR3aa: CSARDGQTRNQPQHF

abundance: -
j_gene: TRBJ2-7
d_gene: -
v_gene: TRBV6-5
CDR3nt: TGTGCCAGCAGTTTCAGTGAGGAGCAGTACTTC
CDR3aa: CASSFSEEQYF

abundance: few
j_gene: TRBJ2-5
d_gene: -
v_gene: TRBV20-1
CDR3nt: TGCAGTGCTAGAGACCCTTTGTGGTCCCCGAGGGGTGAGACCCAGTACTTC
CDR3aa: CSARDPLWSPRGETQYF

abundance: -
j_gene: TRBJ1-1
d_gene: -
v_gene: TRBV29-1
CDR3nt: TGCAGCGTAGCCCCGGCGGTTGAAGCTTTCTTT
CDR3aa: CSVAPAVEAFF

abundance: once
j_gene: TRBJ2-3
d_gene: TRBD2
v_gene: TRBV10-1
CDR3nt: TGCGCCAGCAGTGAGCCATGGGCGGGGGGAACCACAGATACGCAGTATTTT
CDR3aa: CASSEPWAGGTTDTQYF

abundance: few
j_gene: TRBJ2-1
d_gene: TRBD2
v_gene: TRBV7-2
CDR3nt: TGTGCCAGCGGACCGGGACTAGCGGGAGTCGGAGGCAATGAGCAGTTCTTC
CDR3aa: CASGPGLAGVGGNEQFF

abundance: -
j_gene: TRBJ2-7
d_gene: -
v_gene: TRBV18
CDR3nt: TGTGCCAGCTCACCAAGCCAGGGCTACGAGCAGTACTTC
CDR3aa: CASSPSQGYEQYF

abundance: few
j_gene: TRBJ2-7
d_gene: -
v_gene: TRBV3-1
CDR3nt: TGTGCCAGCAGCCTCGAGGTTATGGGAATCCCCAGCTTC
CDR3aa: CASSLEVMGIPSF

abundance: -
j_gene: TRBJ2-3
d_gene: -
v_gene: TRBV29-1
CDR3nt: TGCAGCGTTGGCAGGGGAGGAGATACGCAGTATTTT
CDR3aa: CSVGRGGDTQYF

abundance: few
j_gene: TRBJ2-3
d_gene: -
v_gene: TRBV27
CDR3nt: TGTGCCAGCAGTTTAGAACTATCCACAGATACGCAGTATTTT
CDR3aa: CASSLELSTDTQYF

abundance: -
j_gene: TRBJ1-3
d_gene: TRBD1
v_gene: TRBV3-1
CDR3nt: TGTGCCAGCAGCCAGATGCTCAGGGGGTCTGGAAACACCATATATTTT
CDR3aa: CASSQMLRGSGNTIYF